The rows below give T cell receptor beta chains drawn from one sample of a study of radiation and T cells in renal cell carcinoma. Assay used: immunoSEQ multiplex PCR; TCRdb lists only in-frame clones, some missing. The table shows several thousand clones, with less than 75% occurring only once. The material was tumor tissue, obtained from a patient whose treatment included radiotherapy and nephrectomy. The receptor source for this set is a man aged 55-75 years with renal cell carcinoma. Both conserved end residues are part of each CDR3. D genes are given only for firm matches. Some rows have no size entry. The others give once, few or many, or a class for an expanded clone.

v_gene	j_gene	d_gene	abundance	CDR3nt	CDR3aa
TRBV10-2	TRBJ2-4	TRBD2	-	TGCGCCAGCAGTGAGTCGTCGCGCCTAGCGGGAGCAAACATTCAGTACTTC	CASSESSRLAGANIQYF
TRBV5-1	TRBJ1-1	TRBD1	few	TGCGCCAGCAGCTCCGGGACAGGGGAGAGTTTCGGAGCTTTCTTT	CASSSGTGESFGAFF
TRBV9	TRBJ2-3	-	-	TGTGCCAGCAGCCCCCGTCGCCATACGCAGTATTTT	CASSPRRHTQYF
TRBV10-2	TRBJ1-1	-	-	TGCGCCAGCAGACTTCTGACGGACACTGAAGCTTTCTTT	CASRLLTDTEAFF
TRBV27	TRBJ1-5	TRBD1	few	TGTGCCAGCAGTCCTCTATACGGACAGGGGCAATTGCAGACCCAGCATTTT	CASSPLYGQGQLQTQHF
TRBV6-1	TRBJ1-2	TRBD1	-	TGTGCCAGCAGACCCCCGGGACAGACCTATGGCTACACCTTC	CASRPPGQTYGYTF
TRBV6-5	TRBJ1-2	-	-	TGTGCCAGCAGTTACAGAGGGGGAGCTAACTATGGCTACACCTTC	CASSYRGGANYGYTF
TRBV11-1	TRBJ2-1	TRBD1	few	TGTGCCAGCAGCCCACTGGGACAGGGTCTCAATGAGCAGTTCTTC	CASSPLGQGLNEQFF
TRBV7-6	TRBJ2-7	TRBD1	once	TGTGCCAGCAGCTTAGGGGGACAGAACTACGAGCAGTACTTC	CASSLGGQNYEQYF
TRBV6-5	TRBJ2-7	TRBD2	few	TGTGCCAGCAGTCTAGCGGGAGGGCCCTCCTACGAGCAGTACTTC	CASSLAGGPSYEQYF
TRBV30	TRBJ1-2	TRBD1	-	TGTGCCAGTTCCTCCGGGACAGGAAACGGCGGCTACACCTTC	CASSSGTGNGGYTF
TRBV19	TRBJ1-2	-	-	TGTGCCAGTAGTCCCCTTGGCAGGGTGAGCTATGGCTACACCTTC	CASSPLGRVSYGYTF
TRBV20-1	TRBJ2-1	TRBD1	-	TGCAGTGCTGGGACAGTCTATGAGCAGTTCTTC	CSAGTVYEQFF
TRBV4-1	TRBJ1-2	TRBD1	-	TGCGCCAGCAGCCAAACCGGGACAGAAGACTATGGCTACACCTTC	CASSQTGTEDYGYTF
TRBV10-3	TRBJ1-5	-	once	TGTGCCATCAGTGAGTCAAGCTTCGATCAGCCCCAGCATTTT	CAISESSFDQPQHF
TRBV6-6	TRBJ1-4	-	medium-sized	TGTGCCAGCAGAACCGAGGAGGCATCCCAACTGTTTTTT	CASRTEEASQLFF
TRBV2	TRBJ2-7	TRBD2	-	TGTGCCAGCAGTGAGACTAGCGGGGGAAACGAGCAGTACTTC	CASSETSGGNEQYF
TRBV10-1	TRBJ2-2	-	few	TGCGCCAGCAGTGAGAAAGTTGAGGCCGGGGAGCTGTTTTTT	CASSEKVEAGELFF
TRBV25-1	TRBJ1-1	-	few	TGTGCCAGCAGTGGCAACAGGCGAGAAGCTTTCTTT	CASSGNRREAFF
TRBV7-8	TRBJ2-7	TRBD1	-	TGTGCCAGCAGCTTAGCGGACAGGGGGACAATCGGCGAGCAGTACTTC	CASSLADRGTIGEQYF
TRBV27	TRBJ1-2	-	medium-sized	TGTGCCAGCAGACCCGCAGCTCGGGCCTATGGCTACACCTTC	CASRPAARAYGYTF
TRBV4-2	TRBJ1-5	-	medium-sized	TGTGCCAGCAGCCAAGATCCGGGGGCTAGCAATCAGCCCCAGCATTTT	CASSQDPGASNQPQHF
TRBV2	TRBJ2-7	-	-	TGTGCCAGCAGTCCTAGCTCCTACGAGCAGTACTTC	CASSPSSYEQYF
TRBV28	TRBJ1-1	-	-	TGTGCCAGCAGCCCATTGGGAGGCACTGAAGCTTTCTTT	CASSPLGGTEAFF
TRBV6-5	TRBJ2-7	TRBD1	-	TGTGCCATCAGACAGGGCGGCGACGAGCAGTACTTC	CAIRQGGDEQYF
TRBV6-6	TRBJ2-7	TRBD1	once	TGTGCCAGCAGTTACTCGACAGGGGGCTACGAGCAGTACTTC	CASSYSTGGYEQYF
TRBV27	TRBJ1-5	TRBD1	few	TGTGCCAGCAGCCCTGGACAGGGGAATCAGCCCCAGCATTTT	CASSPGQGNQPQHF
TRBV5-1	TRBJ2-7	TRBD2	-	TGCGCCAGCAGCTTGGGTCTGGCGGGAGGGCTCTACGAGCAGTACTTC	CASSLGLAGGLYEQYF
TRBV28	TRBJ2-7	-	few	TGTGCCAGCAGCCTCTCTGGATGGGGCCTGAACGGTCCCGGTGAGCAGTACTTC	CASSLSGWGLNGPGEQYF
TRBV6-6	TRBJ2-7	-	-	TGTGCCAGCAGTTCAGGGGAAATCGAGCAGTACTTC	CASSSGEIEQYF
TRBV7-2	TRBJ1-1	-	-	TGTGCCAGCAGCTCGACGGGACATTACACTGAAGCTTTCTTT	CASSSTGHYTEAFF
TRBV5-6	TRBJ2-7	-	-	TGTGCCAGCAGCTTGGAGAATAGGGGAGGCTACGAGCAGTACTTC	CASSLENRGGYEQYF
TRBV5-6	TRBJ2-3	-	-	TGTGCCAGCAGCTTAGATTCCGGGGGCACTAGCACAGATACGCAGTATTTT	CASSLDSGGTSTDTQYF
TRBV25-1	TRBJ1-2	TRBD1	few	TGTGCCAGCAGTCAGGGGGGCGGCTACACCTTC	CASSQGGGYTF
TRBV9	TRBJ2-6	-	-	TGTGCCAGCAGCTCGAGGGACAGTCAAGGGACTTACTCTGGGGCCAACGTCCTGACTTTC	CASSSRDSQGTYSGANVLTF
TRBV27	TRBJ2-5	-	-	TGTGCCAGCAGGTCCGGTTTGGGCTCCCGCCAGTACTTC	CASRSGLGSRQYF
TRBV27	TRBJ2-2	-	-	TGTGCCAGCAGTTTTATTAGTATGGGGGGACCCGGGGAGCTGTTTTTT	CASSFISMGGPGELFF
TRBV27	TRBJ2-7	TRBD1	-	TGTGCCAGCAGAAACGGACAGGTTGCCTACGAGCAGTACTTC	CASRNGQVAYEQYF
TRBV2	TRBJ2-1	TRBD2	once	TGTGCCAGCACCCTTAGCGGGAGTTCCTACAATGAGCAGTTCTTC	CASTLSGSSYNEQFF
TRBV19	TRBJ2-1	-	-	TGTGCCAGTAGTATGCTGGGAATGGCGCGGAACAATGAGCAGTTCTTC	CASSMLGMARNNEQFF
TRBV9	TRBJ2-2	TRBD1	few	TGTGCCAGCAGCGGGGACAGGTGGGGCGGGGAGCTGTTTTTT	CASSGDRWGGELFF
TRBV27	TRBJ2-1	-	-	TGTGCCAGCAGTTTCCGGGGCTTTGACAATGAGCAGTTCTTC	CASSFRGFDNEQFF
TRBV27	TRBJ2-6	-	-	TGTGCCAGCAGCCCACTTGTCACTGGGGCCAACGTCCTGACTTTC	CASSPLVTGANVLTF
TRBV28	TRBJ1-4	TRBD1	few	TGTGCCAGCAGTTTATCGGACAGGGGAGGAAAACTGTTTTTT	CASSLSDRGGKLFF
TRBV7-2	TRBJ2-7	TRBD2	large	TGTGCCAGCAGCTTAGCGGGACTAGCGATGCAGTACTTC	CASSLAGLAMQYF
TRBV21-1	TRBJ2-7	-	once	TGTGCCAGCAGCTCCCAGGCCACTAGCGGGAGTTTGGGGACCTACGAGCAGTACTTC	CASSSQATSGSLGTYEQYF
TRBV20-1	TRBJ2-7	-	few	TGCAGTGCTAGGATCGGGGAAAGAAAGTACTTC	CSARIGERKYF
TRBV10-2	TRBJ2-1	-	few	TGCGCCAGCAGTATCGTTGAGGAGCAGTTCTTC	CASSIVEEQFF
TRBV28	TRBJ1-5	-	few	TGTGCCAGCAGTCTCCTTGACAGAGACAATCAGCCCCAGCATTTT	CASSLLDRDNQPQHF
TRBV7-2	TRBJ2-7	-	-	TGTGCCAGCAGCTTATTACAGGGAGACTCCTACGAGCAGTACTTC	CASSLLQGDSYEQYF
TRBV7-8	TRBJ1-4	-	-	TGTGCCAGCACCGTAAGGGGACGCGGGGAAAAACTGTTTTTT	CASTVRGRGEKLFF
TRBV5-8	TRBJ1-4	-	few	TGTGCCAGCAGCTTTAGGGTCTCGGGGGATAATAATGAAAAACTGTTTTTT	CASSFRVSGDNNEKLFF
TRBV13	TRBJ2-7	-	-	TGTGCCAGCAGCTTGCGGGACTACGAGCAGTACTTC	CASSLRDYEQYF